Listed here are 21 T cell receptor beta chains from one sample, sequenced in a study of monozygotic twins with inflammatory bowel disease. From the 5' RACE reads, TCRdb lists one entry per CDR3 protein and no DNA. The sample totals 200,000 to 250,000 distinct CDR3 sequences. Sequencing input: blood. These receptors came from a human donor with ulcerative colitis or Crohn's disease, or a healthy co-twin of an affected twin (not recorded which).

The gene calls are TRBV18 and TRBJ2-4. CDR3 length: 14 residues. Germline V CDR1 and CDR2: KGHSH, LQKENI. CDR3 in amino acids: CASSLGLTKNIQYF.

The gene calls are TRBV5-1 and TRBJ1-6; TCRdb calls TRBD1, which cannot be checked without DNA. The CDR3 has 15 residues. CDR1 and CDR2 (germline): SGHRS, YFSETQ. CDR3: CASSRTALGNSPLHF.

The chain couples TRBV20-1 to TRBJ1-1; the D gene TCRdb calls, TRBD1, cannot be checked with no DNA. This CDR3 has 16 amino acids. Germline V gene data show CDR1 as DFQATT and CDR2 as SNEGSKA (reference sequence). Here the CDR3 reads CSARGLGGEMNTEAFF.

The J gene is TRBJ2-1, the V gene TRBV6-5. The CDR3 covers 16 residues. Looked up from germline, CDR1 is MNHEY and CDR2 is SVGAGI. The CDR3 here is CASSSQYLSSYNEQFF.

This chain joins TRBV9 and TRBJ2-7; TCRdb lists TRBD1, though no DNA is available to test this call. This CDR3 has 12 amino acids. Germline V gene sequence: CDR1 SGDLS, CDR2 YYNGEE. This CDR3 reads CASSDRVGEQYF.

V and J are TRBV27 and TRBJ2-7; TCRdb outputs TRBD1, but without DNA this stays unchecked. The germline V gene has CDR1 MNHEY and CDR2 SMNVEV (reference sequence). CDR3 length: 16 residues. The CDR3 sequence: CASSFVGTGSTYEQYF.

The chain uses TRBV20-1 and TRBJ2-1; the D call from TCRdb, TRBD2, cannot be confirmed without DNA. The CDR3 consists of 17 residues. Germline values: CDR1 DFQATT, CDR2 SNEGSKA (reference sequence). This chain's CDR3 is CSAAANRRGASYNEQFF.

The chain carries TRBV3-1 and TRBJ1-6; TCRdb calls TRBD1, which cannot be checked without DNA. Germline CDR1 is LGHDT and CDR2 is YNNKEL (reference sequence). The CDR3 covers 14 residues. The chain's CDR3 is CASSLGPGVAPLHF. Combining the CDR3 with reference TRBV3-1 and TRBJ1-6 gives the whole variable domain DTAVSQTPKYLVTQMGNDKSIKCEQNLGHDTMYWYKQDSKKFLKIMFSYNNKELIINETVPNRFSPKSPDKAHLNLHINSLELGDSAVYFCASSLGPGVAPLHFGNGTRLTVT.

The V gene is TRBV6-1, the J gene TRBJ1-1; the TCRdb D gene call, TRBD1, has no DNA to confirm it. The CDR3 is made up of 12 amino acids. Germline V gives CDR1 MNHNS, CDR2 SASEGT. The CDR3: CASTTVNTEAFF.

The J gene is TRBJ1-4, the V gene TRBV20-1. The CDR3 extends over 13 amino acids. Germline CDR1 reads DFQATT; CDR2 reads SNEGSKA (reference sequence). The CDR3 sequence: CSATASVNEKLFF.

This chain joins TRBV5-1 and TRBJ2-4; no DNA is available, so the TRBD2 call from TCRdb remains unchecked. The CDR3 runs 17 residues. Germline V gene sequence: CDR1 SGHRS, CDR2 YFSETQ. The CDR3: CASSPGLGVAGENIQYF.

V and J are TRBV7-8 and TRBJ1-1; TCRdb's D call of TRBD1 is untestable without DNA. CDR1 and CDR2 from the germline V gene are SGHVS and FQNEAQ. The CDR3 loop spans 15 amino acids. The CDR3 sequence: CASSLGRQGHTEAFF.

This sequence joins TRBV7-9 and TRBJ2-5. Germline V CDR1 and CDR2: SEHNR, FQNEAQ (reference sequence). The CDR3 length is 15 residues. CDR3 amino acids: CASSLVGELQETQYF.

This chain connects TRBV18 to TRBJ2-1. The CDR3 runs to 15 residues. In germline, CDR1 is KGHSH, CDR2 LQKENI. The CDR3: CASSPADGNYNEQFF. The whole variable domain, remainder taken from reference TRBV18 and TRBJ2-1, is NAGVMQNPRHLVRRRGQEARLRCSPMKGHSHVYWYRQLPEEGLKFMVYLQKENIIDESGMPKERFSAEFPKEGPSILRIQQVVRGDSAAYFCASSPADGNYNEQFFGPGTRLTVL.

The V gene is TRBV20-1, the J gene TRBJ2-1; TCRdb selects TRBD1, and the lack of DNA leaves this call unchecked. Germline V lookup: CDR1 DFQATT, CDR2 SNEGSKA (reference sequence). This CDR3 is built from 12 residues. Here the CDR3 reads CSASQGNYEQFF.

This rearrangement joins TRBV2 to TRBJ2-2; there is no DNA to check the TCRdb D call of TRBD2. This CDR3 spans 15 amino acids. From germline, CDR1 is SNHLY and CDR2 FYNNEI. This CDR3 reads CASRLADKTTGELFF.

The chain recombines TRBV9 with TRBJ1-2; TCRdb reports TRBD1, a call that lacks DNA to check it against. This CDR3 is 15 amino acids long. Germline V CDR1 and CDR2: SGDLS, YYNGEE. CDR3 sequence reads: CASSVTPGGQYGYTF.

The chain employs TRBV5-1 and TRBJ2-1. The germline CDR1 and CDR2 sequences are SGHRS and YFSETQ. The CDR3 sequence is 13 residues long. CDR3 sequence: CASSVTYGNEQFF.

The chain uses TRBV2 and TRBJ2-2; TCRdb's assignment of TRBD1 cannot be checked, as there is no DNA. The CDR3 is made up of 12 amino acids. CDR1 and CDR2 from the germline V gene are SNHLY and FYNNEI. The CDR3 is CASSFSGTGLFF.

J is TRBJ2-1 and V is TRBV5-1; TCRdb names TRBD1, which stays unverified in the absence of DNA. Looked up from germline, CDR1 is SGHRS and CDR2 is YFSETQ. This CDR3 contains 18 residues. CDR3 sequence reads: CASSPKPRDRGRDNEQFF.

The rearrangement links TRBV5-6 to TRBJ1-6. The CDR3 runs to 14 residues. Germline V lookup: CDR1 SGHDT, CDR2 YYEEEE. This CDR3 is CASSLAGKDSPLHF.